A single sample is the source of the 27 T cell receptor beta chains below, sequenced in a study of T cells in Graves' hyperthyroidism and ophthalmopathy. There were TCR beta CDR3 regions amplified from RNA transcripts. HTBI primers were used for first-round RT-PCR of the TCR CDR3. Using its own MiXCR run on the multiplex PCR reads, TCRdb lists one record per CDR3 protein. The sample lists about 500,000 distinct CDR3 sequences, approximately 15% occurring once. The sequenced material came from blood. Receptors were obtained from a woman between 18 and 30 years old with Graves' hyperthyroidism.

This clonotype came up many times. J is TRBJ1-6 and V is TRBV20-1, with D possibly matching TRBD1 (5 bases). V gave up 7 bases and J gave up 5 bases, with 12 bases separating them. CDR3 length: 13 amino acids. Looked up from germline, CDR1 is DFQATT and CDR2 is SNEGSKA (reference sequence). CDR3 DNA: TGCAGTGGTACCGGGGCCGATAATTCACCCCTCCACTTT. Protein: CSGTGADNSPLHF.

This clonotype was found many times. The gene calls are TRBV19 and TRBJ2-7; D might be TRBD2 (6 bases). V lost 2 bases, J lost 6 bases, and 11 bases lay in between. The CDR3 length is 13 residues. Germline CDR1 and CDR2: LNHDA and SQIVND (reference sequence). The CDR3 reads CASSINGGLEQYF. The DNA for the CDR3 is TGTGCCAGTAGTATAAACGGAGGGCTCGAGCAGTACTTC. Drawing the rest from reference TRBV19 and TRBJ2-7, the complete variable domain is DGGITQSPKYLFRKEGQNVTLSCEQNLNHDAMYWYRQDPGQGLRLIYYSQIVNDFQKGDIAEGYSVSREKKESFPLTVTSAQKNPTAFYLCASSINGGLEQYFGPGTRLTVT.

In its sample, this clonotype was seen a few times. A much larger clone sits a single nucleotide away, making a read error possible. The CDR3 region has the DNA TGTGCCAGCACTCCCCTCGCCGGGGGCTATGGCTACACCTTC. This codes for CASTPLAGGYGYTF. This sequence joins TRBV6-2 or TRBV6-3 and TRBJ1-2, with D possibly TRBD1 on 5 matching bases. Trimming left V 7 bases short and J 4 bases short, with 16 bases between. This CDR3 region has 14 residues. Germline CDR1 and CDR2: MNHEY and SVGEGT.

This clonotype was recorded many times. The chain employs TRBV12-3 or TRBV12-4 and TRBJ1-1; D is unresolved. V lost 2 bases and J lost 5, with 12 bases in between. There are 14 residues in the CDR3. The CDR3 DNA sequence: TGTGCCAGCAGTTTAACGCAGGCGGGTACTGAAGCTTTCTTT. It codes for CASSLTQAGTEAFF.

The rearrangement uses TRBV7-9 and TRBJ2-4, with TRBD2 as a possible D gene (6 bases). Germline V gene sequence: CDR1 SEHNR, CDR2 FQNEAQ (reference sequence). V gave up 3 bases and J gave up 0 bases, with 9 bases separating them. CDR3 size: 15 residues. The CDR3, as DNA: TGTGCCAGCAGCTTTGGGGGGTCAGCCAAAAACATTCAGTACTTC. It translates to CASSFGGSAKNIQYF.

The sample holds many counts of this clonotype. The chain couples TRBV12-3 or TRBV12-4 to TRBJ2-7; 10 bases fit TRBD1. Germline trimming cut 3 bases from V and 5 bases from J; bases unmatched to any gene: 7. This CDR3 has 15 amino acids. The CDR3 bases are TGTGCCAGCAGTTTTTGGGGACAGGGGTATCACGAGCAGTACTTC. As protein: CASSFWGQGYHEQYF.

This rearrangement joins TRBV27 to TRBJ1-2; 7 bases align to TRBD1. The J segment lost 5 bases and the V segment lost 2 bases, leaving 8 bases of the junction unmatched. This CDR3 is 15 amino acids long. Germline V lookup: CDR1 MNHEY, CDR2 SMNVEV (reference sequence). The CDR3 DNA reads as TGTGCCAGCAGTTTACGACAGGGTCGGGAGTATGGCTACACCTTC. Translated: CASSLRQGREYGYTF.

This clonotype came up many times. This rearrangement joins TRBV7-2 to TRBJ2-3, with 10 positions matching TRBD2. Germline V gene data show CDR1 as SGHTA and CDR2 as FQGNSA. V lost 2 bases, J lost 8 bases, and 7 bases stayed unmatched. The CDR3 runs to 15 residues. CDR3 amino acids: CASSLSSGSLVTQYF. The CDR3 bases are TGTGCCAGCAGCTTATCTAGCGGGAGTTTAGTTACGCAGTATTTT.

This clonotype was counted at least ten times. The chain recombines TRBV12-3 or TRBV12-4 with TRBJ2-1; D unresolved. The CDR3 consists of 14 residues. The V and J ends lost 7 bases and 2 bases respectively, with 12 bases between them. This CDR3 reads CASTGPEAYNEQFF. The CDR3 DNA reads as TGTGCCAGCACAGGTCCGGAAGCCTACAATGAGCAGTTCTTC.

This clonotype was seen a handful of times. The CDR3 nucleotides are TGTGCCAGTAGTTTAACAGAGATCACCGGGGAGCTGTTTTTT. Translating it yields CASSLTEITGELFF. The chain employs TRBV19 and TRBJ2-2; D is unresolved. V was trimmed by 5 bases and J by 4 bases, leaving 11 bases between them. The germline gives CDR1 LNHDA, CDR2 SQIVND (reference sequence). This CDR3 spans 14 amino acids.

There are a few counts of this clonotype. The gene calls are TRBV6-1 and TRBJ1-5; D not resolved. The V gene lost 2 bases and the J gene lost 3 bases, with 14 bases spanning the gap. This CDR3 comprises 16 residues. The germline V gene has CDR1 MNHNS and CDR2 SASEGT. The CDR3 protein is CASSEIFPSHNQPQHF. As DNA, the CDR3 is TGTGCCAGCAGTGAAATTTTCCCCAGCCACAATCAGCCCCAGCATTTT.

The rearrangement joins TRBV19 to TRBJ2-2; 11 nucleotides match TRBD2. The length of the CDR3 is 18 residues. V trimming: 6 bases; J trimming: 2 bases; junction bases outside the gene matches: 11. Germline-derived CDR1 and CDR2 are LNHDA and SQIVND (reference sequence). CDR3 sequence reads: CASRSGVSGRANTGELFF. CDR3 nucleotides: TGTGCCAGTAGATCGGGGGTTAGCGGGAGGGCCAACACCGGGGAGCTGTTTTTT.

DNA for the CDR3: TGTGCCAGTAGTATGGGCGGACTAGCGGGAGATGAGCAGTTCTTC. Its translation: CASSMGGLAGDEQFF. The rearrangement joins TRBV19 to TRBJ2-1; 13 positions match TRBD2. Germline CDR1 LNHDA, CDR2 SQIVND (reference sequence). V shed 3 bases and J 8 bases; nucleotides not matched to a gene: 4. The CDR3 has 15 residues.

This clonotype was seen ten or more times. This chain's CDR3 is CASSQRGGGVGEQYF. Written as DNA, the CDR3 is TGTGCCAGCAGCCAAAGAGGAGGAGGAGTGGGCGAGCAGTACTTC. The rearrangement links TRBV3-1 to TRBJ2-7, with D possibly being TRBD2 (5 bases). The CDR3 totals 15 residues. Germline V gene lookup returns CDR1 LGHDT and CDR2 YNNKEL (reference sequence). V was pared by 2 bases and J by 6 bases, with 17 bases between.

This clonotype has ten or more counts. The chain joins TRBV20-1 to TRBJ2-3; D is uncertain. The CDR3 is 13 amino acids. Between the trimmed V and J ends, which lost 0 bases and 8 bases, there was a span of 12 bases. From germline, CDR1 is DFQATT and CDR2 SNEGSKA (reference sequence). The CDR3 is CSAREDDLGTQYF. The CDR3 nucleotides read TGCAGTGCTAGAGAGGACGACCTGGGTACGCAGTATTTT.

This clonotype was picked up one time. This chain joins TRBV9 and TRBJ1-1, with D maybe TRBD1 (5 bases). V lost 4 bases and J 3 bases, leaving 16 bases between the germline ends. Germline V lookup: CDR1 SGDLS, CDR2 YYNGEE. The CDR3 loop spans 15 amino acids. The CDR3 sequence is CASSPALGGDTEAFF. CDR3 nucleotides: TGTGCCAGCAGCCCGGCCCTGGGGGGGGACACTGAAGCTTTCTTT.

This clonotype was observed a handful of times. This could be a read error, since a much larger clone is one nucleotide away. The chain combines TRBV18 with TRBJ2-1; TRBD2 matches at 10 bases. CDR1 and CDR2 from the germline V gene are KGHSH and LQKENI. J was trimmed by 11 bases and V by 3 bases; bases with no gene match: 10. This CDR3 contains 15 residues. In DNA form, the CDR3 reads TGTGCCAGCTCACCGCGGCTAGCGGGAGCGGGCAAGCAGTTCTTC. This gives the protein CASSPRLAGAGKQFF.

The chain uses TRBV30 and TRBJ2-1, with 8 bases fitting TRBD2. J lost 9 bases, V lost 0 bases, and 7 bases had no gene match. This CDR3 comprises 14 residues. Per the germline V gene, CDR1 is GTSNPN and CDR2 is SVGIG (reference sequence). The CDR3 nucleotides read TGTGCCTGGAGTGTTACGGGAGGGTTCGGTGAGCAGTTCTTC. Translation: CAWSVTGGFGEQFF.

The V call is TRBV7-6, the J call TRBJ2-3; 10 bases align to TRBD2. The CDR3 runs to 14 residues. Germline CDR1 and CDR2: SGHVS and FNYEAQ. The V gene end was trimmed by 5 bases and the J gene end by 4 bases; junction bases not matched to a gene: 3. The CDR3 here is CASSRGTSADTQYF. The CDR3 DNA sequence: TGTGCCAGCAGCCGAGGGACTAGCGCAGATACGCAGTATTTT. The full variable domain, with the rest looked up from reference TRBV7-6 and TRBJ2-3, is GAGVSQSPRYKVTKRGQDVALRCDPISGHVSLYWYRQALGQGPEFLTYFNYEAQQDKSGLPNDRFSAERPEGSISTLTIQRTEQRDSAMYRCASSRGTSADTQYFGPGTRLTVL.

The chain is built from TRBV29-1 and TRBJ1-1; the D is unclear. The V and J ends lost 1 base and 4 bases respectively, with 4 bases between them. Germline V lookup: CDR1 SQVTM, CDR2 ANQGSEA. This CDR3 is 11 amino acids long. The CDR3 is CSVEVSTEAFF. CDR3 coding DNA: TGCAGCGTTGAAGTGTCCACTGAAGCTTTCTTT.

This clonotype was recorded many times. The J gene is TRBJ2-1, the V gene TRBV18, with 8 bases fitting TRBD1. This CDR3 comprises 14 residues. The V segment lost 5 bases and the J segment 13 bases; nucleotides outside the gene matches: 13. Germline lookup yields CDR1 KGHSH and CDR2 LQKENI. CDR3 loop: CASSSGTGTMDQFF. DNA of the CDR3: TGTGCCAGCTCATCCGGGACAGGCACAATGGATCAGTTCTTC.

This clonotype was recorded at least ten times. DNA of the CDR3: TGTGCCAGCAGCTTAGTCGGCAGGGGAGATACTGAAGCTTTCTTT. It translates to CASSLVGRGDTEAFF. The chain employs TRBV7-2 and TRBJ1-1, with D perhaps matching TRBD1 (6 bases). The germline CDR1 and CDR2 sequences are SGHTA and FQGNSA. The V gene lost 1 base and the J gene lost 5 bases, with 14 bases spanning the gap. The CDR3 sequence is 15 residues long.

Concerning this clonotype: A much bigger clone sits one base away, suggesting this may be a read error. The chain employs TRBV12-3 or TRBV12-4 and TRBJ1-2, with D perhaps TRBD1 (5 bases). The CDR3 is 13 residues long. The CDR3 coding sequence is TGTGCCAGCGGTTTCGGACACAACTATGGCTACACCTTC. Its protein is CASGFGHNYGYTF.

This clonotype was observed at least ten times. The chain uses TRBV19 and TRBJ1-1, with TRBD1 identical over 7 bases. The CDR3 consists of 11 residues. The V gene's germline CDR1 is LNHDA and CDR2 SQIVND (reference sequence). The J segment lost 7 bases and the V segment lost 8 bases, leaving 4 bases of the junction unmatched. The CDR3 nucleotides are TGTGCCAGTGCACAGGGGATTGAAGCTTTCTTT. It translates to CASAQGIEAFF.

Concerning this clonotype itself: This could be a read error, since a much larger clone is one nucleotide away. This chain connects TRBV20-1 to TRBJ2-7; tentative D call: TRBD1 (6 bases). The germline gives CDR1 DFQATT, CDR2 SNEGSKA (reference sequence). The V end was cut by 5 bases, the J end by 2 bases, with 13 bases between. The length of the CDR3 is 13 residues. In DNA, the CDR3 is TGCAGTGCTGGGGACATGCGGACCTACGAGCAGTACTTC. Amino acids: CSAGDMRTYEQYF.

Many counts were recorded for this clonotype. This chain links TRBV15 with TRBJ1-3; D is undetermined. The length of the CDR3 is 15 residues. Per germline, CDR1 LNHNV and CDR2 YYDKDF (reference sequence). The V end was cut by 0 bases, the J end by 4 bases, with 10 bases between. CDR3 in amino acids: CATSRDISEGNTIYF. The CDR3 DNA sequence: TGTGCCACCAGCAGAGATATCAGCGAAGGAAACACCATATATTTT.

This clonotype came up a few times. Written as DNA, the CDR3 is TGTGCCAGTAGTATAGGACAGTCCTTCTACAATGAGCAGTTCTTC. Its translation is CASSIGQSFYNEQFF. This sequence joins TRBV19 and TRBJ2-1, with a tentative D call TRBD1 (5 bases). This CDR3 has 15 residues. Deletions cut 1 base from V and 3 bases from J, with 10 bases between. Germline V gene lookup returns CDR1 LNHDA and CDR2 SQIVND (reference sequence).